This is a list of T cell receptor beta chains from one sample in a study of T-cell reconstitution after alpha-beta-depleted transplantation in children. MiXCR, run by TCRdb on the PCR reads, gives a single entry per CDR3 protein. The table includes 150,000 to 200,000 distinct CDR3 sequences, around 10% detected once. The material was PBMCs, obtained before TCRalphabeta/CD19-depleted stem cell transplant. The receptors here all came from a boy aged 2-9 years with acute myeloid leukemia, due to receive a stem cell transplant. The CDR3 runs from the conserved cysteine through the conserved F or W. Each record gives: clone size, D gene, J gene, V gene, CDR3 DNA, CDR3 protein. The D gene is left open where the match is weak. Only part of the rows carry a size: once, few, many, or a class if the clone is expanded.

abundance: many
d_gene: -
j_gene: TRBJ2-5
v_gene: TRBV2
CDR3nt: TGTGCCAGCTCGGCAGACGAGCCCCAAGAGACCCAGTACTTC
CDR3aa: CASSADEPQETQYF

abundance: many
d_gene: TRBD2
j_gene: TRBJ2-7
v_gene: TRBV20-1
CDR3nt: TGCAGTGCCATTGGGACTAGCGGCTACGAGCAGTACTTC
CDR3aa: CSAIGTSGYEQYF

abundance: few
d_gene: -
j_gene: TRBJ1-1
v_gene: TRBV29-1
CDR3nt: TGCAGCGTTGATAGGGGACAGAACACTGAAGCTTTCTTT
CDR3aa: CSVDRGQNTEAFF

abundance: many
d_gene: -
j_gene: TRBJ2-1
v_gene: TRBV9
CDR3nt: TGTGCCACCTCCAGAACGGGAGAAGACCACAATGAGCAGTTCTTC
CDR3aa: CATSRTGEDHNEQFF

abundance: many
d_gene: TRBD1
j_gene: TRBJ2-4
v_gene: TRBV4-1
CDR3nt: TGCGCCAGCAGCCACCGGGACAGGGACAAAAACATTCAGTACTTC
CDR3aa: CASSHRDRDKNIQYF

abundance: -
d_gene: -
j_gene: TRBJ2-7
v_gene: TRBV15
CDR3nt: TGTGCCACCAGCAGAGGGGGAACAGGAGAGCAGTACTTC
CDR3aa: CATSRGGTGEQYF

abundance: -
d_gene: TRBD2
j_gene: TRBJ2-5
v_gene: TRBV20-1
CDR3nt: TGCAGTGCTAGAGATAGCGGGGGGCACCAAGAGACCCAGTACTTC
CDR3aa: CSARDSGGHQETQYF

abundance: many
d_gene: TRBD1
j_gene: TRBJ1-2
v_gene: TRBV5-1
CDR3nt: TGCGCCAGCAGCCCGGGACAGGGTAATCTCTATGGCTACACCTTC
CDR3aa: CASSPGQGNLYGYTF

abundance: many
d_gene: -
j_gene: TRBJ2-7
v_gene: TRBV20-1
CDR3nt: TGCAGTGCTAGAGGCCCTAGCTCCTACGAGCAGTACTTC
CDR3aa: CSARGPSSYEQYF

abundance: many
d_gene: -
j_gene: TRBJ2-7
v_gene: TRBV4-1
CDR3nt: TGCGCCAGCAGCCAAGTCGTAAACTACGAGCAGTACTTC
CDR3aa: CASSQVVNYEQYF

abundance: many
d_gene: TRBD1
j_gene: TRBJ2-4
v_gene: TRBV4-1
CDR3nt: TGCGCCAGCAGCCCATATAGTTATCCGGGACAGGGGTTAGCCAAAAACATTCAGTACTTC
CDR3aa: CASSPYSYPGQGLAKNIQYF

abundance: many
d_gene: TRBD1
j_gene: TRBJ1-1
v_gene: TRBV27
CDR3nt: TGTGCCAGCAGGCCGGACAGGGGGCGGACTGAAGCTTTCTTT
CDR3aa: CASRPDRGRTEAFF

abundance: many
d_gene: TRBD1
j_gene: TRBJ1-4
v_gene: TRBV5-5
CDR3nt: TGTGCCAGCACCAAAAACAGGGGAACTAATGAAAAACTGTTTTTT
CDR3aa: CASTKNRGTNEKLFF

abundance: many
d_gene: -
j_gene: TRBJ2-2
v_gene: TRBV20-1
CDR3nt: TGCAGTGCGAGGAGGGCAGGGGATTCCACCGGGGAGCTGTTTTTT
CDR3aa: CSARRAGDSTGELFF

abundance: many
d_gene: -
j_gene: TRBJ2-3
v_gene: TRBV20-1
CDR3nt: TGCAGTGCTAGAGAAGGCAGATCTACTAGCACAGATACGCAGTATTTT
CDR3aa: CSAREGRSTSTDTQYF

abundance: few
d_gene: -
j_gene: TRBJ2-1
v_gene: TRBV7-9
CDR3nt: TGTGCCAGCTCCCCGTTCGGTAGGCCTAGCTCCTACAATGAGCAGTTCTTC
CDR3aa: CASSPFGRPSSYNEQFF

abundance: many
d_gene: -
j_gene: TRBJ2-1
v_gene: TRBV20-1
CDR3nt: TGCAGTGCCATCAAATTTAGTAGCTCCTACAATGAGCAGTTCTTC
CDR3aa: CSAIKFSSSYNEQFF

abundance: many
d_gene: TRBD1
j_gene: TRBJ1-3
v_gene: TRBV5-6
CDR3nt: TGTGCCAGCAGAAAGACAGGGGGCAACACCATATATTTT
CDR3aa: CASRKTGGNTIYF

abundance: many
d_gene: -
j_gene: TRBJ2-1
v_gene: TRBV4-2
CDR3nt: TGTGCCAGCAGCCAAGATTCAGTTGAGTCCAATGAGCAGTTCTTC
CDR3aa: CASSQDSVESNEQFF

abundance: many
d_gene: -
j_gene: TRBJ2-7
v_gene: TRBV12-3/TRBV12-4
CDR3nt: TGTGCCAGCAGTTTTAAGGTCAGGGCGGGCGAGCAGTACTTC
CDR3aa: CASSFKVRAGEQYF

abundance: many
d_gene: TRBD1
j_gene: TRBJ1-1
v_gene: TRBV20-1
CDR3nt: TGCAGTGCTCCAGACCTGACAGGGGGCACTGAAGCTTTCTTT
CDR3aa: CSAPDLTGGTEAFF

abundance: many
d_gene: -
j_gene: TRBJ1-1
v_gene: TRBV12-3/TRBV12-4
CDR3nt: TGTGCCAGCCGAATATTGGACACTGAAGCTTTCTTT
CDR3aa: CASRILDTEAFF

abundance: many
d_gene: TRBD1
j_gene: TRBJ1-1
v_gene: TRBV10-3
CDR3nt: TGTGCCATCAGCAACGACAGGGCAACTGAAGCTTTCTTT
CDR3aa: CAISNDRATEAFF

abundance: many
d_gene: -
j_gene: TRBJ2-6
v_gene: TRBV28
CDR3nt: TGTGCCAGCAGTCCGCGCCGAGGGGCCAACGTCCTGACTTTC
CDR3aa: CASSPRRGANVLTF

abundance: -
d_gene: -
j_gene: TRBJ1-3
v_gene: TRBV6-5
CDR3nt: TGTGCCAGCAGTTACTCGAGGACGGTGAGCTCTGGAAACACCATATATTTT
CDR3aa: CASSYSRTVSSGNTIYF

abundance: few
d_gene: -
j_gene: TRBJ1-2
v_gene: TRBV18
CDR3nt: TGTGCCAGCTCACCACGACGGGACGTACCTGGCTACACCTTC
CDR3aa: CASSPRRDVPGYTF

abundance: many
d_gene: -
j_gene: TRBJ1-5
v_gene: TRBV27
CDR3nt: TGTGCCAGCAGTTCGCGGGGGTTCACAGGGACGAATCAGCCCCAGCATTTT
CDR3aa: CASSSRGFTGTNQPQHF

abundance: many
d_gene: -
j_gene: TRBJ2-2
v_gene: TRBV10-3
CDR3nt: TGTGCCATCAGTCCGACAGTGAACACCGGGGAGCTGTTTTTT
CDR3aa: CAISPTVNTGELFF

abundance: many
d_gene: -
j_gene: TRBJ1-6
v_gene: TRBV7-2
CDR3nt: TGTGCCAGCAGCTTAGTCTCGGACTCACCCCTCCACTTT
CDR3aa: CASSLVSDSPLHF

abundance: many
d_gene: -
j_gene: TRBJ2-3
v_gene: TRBV5-1
CDR3nt: TGCGCCAGCAGCTTGGTCGGGAGCACAGATACGCAGTATTTT
CDR3aa: CASSLVGSTDTQYF

abundance: many
d_gene: -
j_gene: TRBJ2-2
v_gene: TRBV28
CDR3nt: TGTGCCAGCAGATTATCGGGGCTTACGAACACCGGGGAGCTGTTTTTT
CDR3aa: CASRLSGLTNTGELFF

abundance: many
d_gene: -
j_gene: TRBJ2-1
v_gene: TRBV12-3/TRBV12-4
CDR3nt: TGTGCCAGCAGTTTATTTCAGGGACCCTTCAATGAGCAGTTCTTC
CDR3aa: CASSLFQGPFNEQFF

abundance: many
d_gene: -
j_gene: TRBJ2-2
v_gene: TRBV12-3/TRBV12-4
CDR3nt: TGTGCCAGCAGTTTCCCGAGCGCCGGGGAGCTGTTTTTT
CDR3aa: CASSFPSAGELFF

abundance: many
d_gene: TRBD2
j_gene: TRBJ2-7
v_gene: TRBV5-6
CDR3nt: TGTGCCAGCAGCCCGGGACTAGACTTCTACGAGCAGTACTTC
CDR3aa: CASSPGLDFYEQYF

abundance: many
d_gene: -
j_gene: TRBJ2-5
v_gene: TRBV11-2
CDR3nt: TGTGCCAGCAGCCCCATTCTAGACCGGAGGAAAGAGACCCAGTACTTC
CDR3aa: CASSPILDRRKETQYF

abundance: many
d_gene: -
j_gene: TRBJ2-5
v_gene: TRBV9
CDR3nt: TGTGCCAGCAGCGTCTCCGGGACGGTGAAAGAGACCCAGTACTTC
CDR3aa: CASSVSGTVKETQYF

abundance: many
d_gene: TRBD2
j_gene: TRBJ2-7
v_gene: TRBV20-1
CDR3nt: TGCAGTGCTAGAGACCCCAAAGGGAGCCTAGCGGGTGGCTACGAGCAGTACTTC
CDR3aa: CSARDPKGSLAGGYEQYF

abundance: -
d_gene: -
j_gene: TRBJ2-7
v_gene: TRBV9
CDR3nt: TGTGCCAGCAGCGTAAAGTATGGGGGGCCAAAATCTAACGAGCAGTACTTC
CDR3aa: CASSVKYGGPKSNEQYF

abundance: many
d_gene: -
j_gene: TRBJ2-4
v_gene: TRBV20-1
CDR3nt: TGCAGTGCCCAGAGGGAAGGGAACATTCAGTACTTC
CDR3aa: CSAQREGNIQYF

abundance: many
d_gene: TRBD1
j_gene: TRBJ1-2
v_gene: TRBV5-1
CDR3nt: TGCGCCAGCAGCTTGGTATTCCGGGACAGGGAGTACTATGGCTACACCTTC
CDR3aa: CASSLVFRDREYYGYTF

abundance: many
d_gene: -
j_gene: TRBJ1-2
v_gene: TRBV20-1
CDR3nt: TGCAGTGCGAGACCGACGATACAGGATTATGGCTACACCTTC
CDR3aa: CSARPTIQDYGYTF

abundance: many
d_gene: TRBD1
j_gene: TRBJ2-7
v_gene: TRBV29-1
CDR3nt: TGCAGCGTTGTGGGACAGGGACTGTACGAGCAGTACTTC
CDR3aa: CSVVGQGLYEQYF

abundance: many
d_gene: -
j_gene: TRBJ2-5
v_gene: TRBV3-1
CDR3nt: TGTGCCAGCAGCCAAGAAATGGAGACCCAGTACTTC
CDR3aa: CASSQEMETQYF

abundance: many
d_gene: -
j_gene: TRBJ2-7
v_gene: TRBV28
CDR3nt: TGTGCCACGACAGACGCCTACGAGCAGTACTTC
CDR3aa: CATTDAYEQYF

abundance: many
d_gene: -
j_gene: TRBJ2-7
v_gene: TRBV5-1
CDR3nt: TGCGCCAGCAGCGAACAGACAGGATACGAGCAGTACTTC
CDR3aa: CASSEQTGYEQYF